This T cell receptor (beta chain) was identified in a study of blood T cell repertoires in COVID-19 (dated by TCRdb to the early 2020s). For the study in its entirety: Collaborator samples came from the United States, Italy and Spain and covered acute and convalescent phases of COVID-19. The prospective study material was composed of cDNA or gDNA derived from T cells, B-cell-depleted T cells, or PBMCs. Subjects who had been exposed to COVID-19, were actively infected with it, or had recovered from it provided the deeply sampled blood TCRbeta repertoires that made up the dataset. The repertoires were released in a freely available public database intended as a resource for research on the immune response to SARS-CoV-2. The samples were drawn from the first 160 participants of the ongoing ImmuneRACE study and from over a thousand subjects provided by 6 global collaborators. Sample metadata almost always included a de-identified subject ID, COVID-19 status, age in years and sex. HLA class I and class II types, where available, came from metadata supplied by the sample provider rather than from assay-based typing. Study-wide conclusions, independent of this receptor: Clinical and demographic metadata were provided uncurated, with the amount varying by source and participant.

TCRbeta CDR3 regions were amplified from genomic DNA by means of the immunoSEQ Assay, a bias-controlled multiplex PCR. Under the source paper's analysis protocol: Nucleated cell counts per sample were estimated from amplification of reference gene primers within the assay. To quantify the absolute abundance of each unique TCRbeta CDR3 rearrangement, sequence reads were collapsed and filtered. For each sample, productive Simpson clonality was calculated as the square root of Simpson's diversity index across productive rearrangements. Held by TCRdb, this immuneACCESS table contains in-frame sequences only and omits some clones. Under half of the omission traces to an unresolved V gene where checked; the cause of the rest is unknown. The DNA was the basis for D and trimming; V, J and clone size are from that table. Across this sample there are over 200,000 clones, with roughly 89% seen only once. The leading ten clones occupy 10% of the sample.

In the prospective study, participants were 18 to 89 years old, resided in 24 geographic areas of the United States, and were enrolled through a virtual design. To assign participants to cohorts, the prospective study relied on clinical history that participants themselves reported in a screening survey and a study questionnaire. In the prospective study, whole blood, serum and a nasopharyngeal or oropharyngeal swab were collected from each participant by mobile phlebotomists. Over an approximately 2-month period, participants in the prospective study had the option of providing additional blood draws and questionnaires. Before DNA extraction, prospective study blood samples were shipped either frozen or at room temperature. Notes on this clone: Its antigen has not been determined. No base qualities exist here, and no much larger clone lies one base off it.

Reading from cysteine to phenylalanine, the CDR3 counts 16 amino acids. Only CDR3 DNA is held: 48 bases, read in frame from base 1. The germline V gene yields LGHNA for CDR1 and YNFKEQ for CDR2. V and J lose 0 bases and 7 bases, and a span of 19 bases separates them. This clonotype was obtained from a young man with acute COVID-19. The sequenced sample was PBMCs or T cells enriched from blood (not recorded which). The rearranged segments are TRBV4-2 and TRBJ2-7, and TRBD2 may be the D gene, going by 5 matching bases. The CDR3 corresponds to CASSQDARTPPREQYF. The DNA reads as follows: TGTGCCAGCAGCCAAGACGCCCGGACTCCCCCCCGGGAGCAGTACTTC.